This TCR beta chain is drawn from a study of T-cell memory formation after mild COVID-19. This clonotype was detected only a few times. Trimming removed 3 bases from V and 5 bases from J, with 23 bases in between. Germline CDR1 is LNHDA and CDR2 is SQIVND (reference sequence). This CDR3 region has 19 residues. From the 5' RACE reads, TCRdb called clonotypes with MiXCR, one entry per CDR3 protein. The repertoire has 250,000 to 400,000 distinct CDR3 sequences, around an eighth of them found once; the top ten carry 21%. The sequenced sample consisted of PBMCs or a T cell subset sorted from them (not recorded which). The origin of this receptor is a young man who had mild COVID-19 (a few samples of this study predate the infection). Cell type and time point are not known. The chain couples TRBV19 to TRBJ1-6; D gene uncertain. The CDR3 spells CASSMYGSSSGSDNSPLHF. DNA of the CDR3: TGTGCCAGTAGTATGTATGGGTCCTCCTCTGGGAGTGATAATTCACCCCTCCACTTT.